This T cell receptor beta chain was profiled in a study of T cell responses to AZD1222 COVID-19 vaccine. About this clone itself: Its antigen is as yet unknown.

Study-wide findings and caveats: In a largely white British group with more females than males, clonal diversity was possibly underestimated. The CD4 TCRs associated with vaccination extended across spike and predominated at 160-218 and 743-854. Samples come after the peak T cell response, not at day 14.

Profiling relied on immunoSEQ multiplex PCR, and the TCRdb table lists in-frame clones only, not all of them. The sample table sets out more than 110,000 clones. This CDR3 comprises 19 residues. J lost 1 base, V lost 2 bases, and 9 bases had no gene match. Germline V gene data show CDR1 as KGHSH and CDR2 as LQKENI. The clonotype was recovered from an adult in good health. The specimen sequenced was peripheral blood. The rearrangement links TRBV18 to TRBJ2-6, with 9 bases aligning to TRBD1. In DNA form, the CDR3 reads TGTGCCAGCTCACCAATAGGGGACAGGGAAAGGTCTGGGGCCAACGTCCTGACTTTC. It encodes CASSPIGDRERSGANVLTF.